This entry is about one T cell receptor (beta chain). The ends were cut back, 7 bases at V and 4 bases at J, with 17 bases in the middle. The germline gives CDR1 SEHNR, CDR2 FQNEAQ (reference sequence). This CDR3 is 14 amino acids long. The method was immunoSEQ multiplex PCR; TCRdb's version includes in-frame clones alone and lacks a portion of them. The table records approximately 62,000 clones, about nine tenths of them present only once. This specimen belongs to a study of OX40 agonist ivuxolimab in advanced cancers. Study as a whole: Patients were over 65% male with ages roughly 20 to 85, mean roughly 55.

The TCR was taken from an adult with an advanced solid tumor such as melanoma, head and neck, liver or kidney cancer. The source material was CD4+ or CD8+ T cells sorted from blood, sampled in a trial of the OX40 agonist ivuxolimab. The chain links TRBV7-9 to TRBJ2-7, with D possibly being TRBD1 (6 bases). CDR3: CASNLAGTSYEQYF. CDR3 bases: TGTGCCAGCAATCTTGCCGGGACATCATACGAGCAGTACTTC.